The 32 T cell receptor beta chains reported below all come from one sample, sequenced in a study of T cell clonotyping in hematopoietic cell transplantation. The table came from immunoSEQ multiplex PCR; TCRdb's copy has only in-frame clones and leaves some out. The profile covers 15,000 to 25,000 clones, with approximately 79% appearing a single time and roughly 14% taken by the ten largest. The sequencing sample was made of peripheral blood mononuclear cells. The source of these receptors is a man in his sixties in good health. Some clones in this sample may be carry-over from other donors' samples.

The chain employs TRBV28 and TRBJ2-7, with D possibly TRBD2 on 6 matching bases. This CDR3 region has 12 residues. In germline, CDR1 is MDHEN, CDR2 SYDVKM. The V end was cut by 5 bases, the J end by 2 bases, with 7 bases between. CDR3 protein: CASSPGAYEQYF. The CDR3, as DNA: TGTGCCAGCAGTCCGGGGGCCTACGAGCAGTACTTC.

This sequence joins TRBV5-1 and TRBJ2-7; 7 positions match TRBD1. The CDR3 length is 14 residues. The trim removed 5 bases at V and 5 bases at J, leaving 10 bases unmatched. Germline CDR1 SGHRS, CDR2 YFSETQ. The CDR3 DNA reads TGCGCCAGCAGATTCGGACAGGCTGGAGACGAGCAGTACTTC. This translates into CASRFGQAGDEQYF.

DNA of the CDR3: TGCGCCAGCAGCGTCCTACTAGCGGGAGGGACAGATACGCAGTATTTT. Its protein is CASSVLLAGGTDTQYF. The chain carries TRBV5-1 and TRBJ2-3, with TRBD2 matching over 13 bases. V gave up 4 bases and J gave up 3 bases; unmatched junction bases: 5. CDR1 and CDR2 from the germline V gene are SGHRS and YFSETQ. The CDR3 runs 16 residues.

The chain has TRBV10-3 and TRBJ1-2, with D unclear. The V gene's germline CDR1 is ENHRY and CDR2 SYGVKD. The CDR3 sequence is 13 residues long. V was shortened by 0 bases and J by 5 bases, with 7 bases between the two germline ends. The CDR3 loop is CAISESVQYGYTF. The CDR3 bases are TGTGCCATCAGTGAGTCGGTACAGTATGGCTACACCTTC.

CDR3 sequence (DNA): TGTGCCATCAGTGAGTACCAGGCGAACACCGGGGAGCTGTTTTTT. It specifies CAISEYQANTGELFF. The chain recombines TRBV10-3 with TRBJ2-2; no firm D call. The CDR3 runs 15 residues. V was trimmed by 1 base and J by 0 bases, leaving 6 bases between them. The V gene's germline CDR1 is ENHRY and CDR2 SYGVKD.

This chain connects TRBV13 to TRBJ1-4; unclear D gene. The CDR3 consists of 17 residues. V shed 2 bases and J shed 0 bases, with 13 bases lying between them. CDR1 PRHDT and CDR2 FYEKMQ come from the germline V gene (reference sequence). Written as DNA, the CDR3 is TGTGCCAGCAGCTTAAACCCCGCGGGCGCAACTAATGAAAAACTGTTTTTT. Translated: CASSLNPAGATNEKLFF.

The CDR3 nucleotides are TGTGCCAGCAGCTTAATTCAGATAAGTTCGAACACCGGGGAGCTGTTTTTT. Amino acid sequence: CASSLIQISSNTGELFF. This sequence joins TRBV7-9 and TRBJ2-2; D remains unclear. The CDR3 is 17 residues long. Germline V gene lookup returns CDR1 SEHNR and CDR2 FQNEAQ (reference sequence). Deletions cut 2 bases from V and 0 bases from J, with 13 bases between.

The chain employs TRBV5-1 and TRBJ2-1; D gene ambiguous. The V gene lost 3 bases and the J gene lost 5 bases, with 3 bases spanning the gap. The CDR3 runs to 11 residues. Germline values: CDR1 SGHRS, CDR2 YFSETQ. CDR3 loop: CASSYNNEQFF. CDR3 sequence (DNA): TGCGCCAGCAGCTACAACAATGAGCAGTTCTTC.

There are a few counts of this clone. The chain carries TRBV25-1 and TRBJ1-2; TRBD1 agrees at 7 bases. CDR1 is MGHDK and CDR2 is SYGVNS in the germline V gene. Trimming took 5 bases from V and 4 from J; bases not matched to a gene: 4. The CDR3 loop spans 13 amino acids. CDR3 nucleotide sequence: TGTGCCAGCAGTCTCGGGACAGTCTATGGCTACACCTTC. Protein product: CASSLGTVYGYTF.

The CDR3 DNA follows: TGCGCCAGCAGCCAAGATATTCGGGCAGGGGCTAACTATGGCTACACCTTC. The encoded protein is CASSQDIRAGANYGYTF. This chain connects TRBV4-1 to TRBJ1-2, with a tentative D call TRBD1 (6 bases). In germline, CDR1 is MGHRA, CDR2 YSYEKL. V lost 0 bases, J lost 0 bases, and 14 bases lay in between. This CDR3 is 17 amino acids long.

CDR3 sequence (DNA): TGTGCCAGCAGCTTAGTGGTAAGCAACGAGCAGTACTTC. Translation gives CASSLVVSNEQYF. The chain links TRBV11-1 to TRBJ2-7; D remains unclear. CDR1 is SGHAT, CDR2 FQDESV, per germline (reference sequence). The CDR3 totals 13 residues. Trimming stripped 1 base from V and 5 bases from J, with 9 bases between.

The chain combines TRBV29-1 with TRBJ1-2; D call uncertain. The CDR3 contains 13 residues. Trimming shortened V by 4 bases and J by 3 bases, and 12 bases separated the two germline ends. Germline V gene data show CDR1 as SQVTM and CDR2 as ANQGSEA. CDR3 loop: CSVVFGSYYGYTF. The CDR3 DNA reads as TGCAGCGTTGTATTCGGGAGTTACTATGGCTACACCTTC.

This clone has just one count. The rearrangement uses TRBV6-5 and TRBJ1-4, with D hard to call. This CDR3 has 15 residues. Germline V CDR1 and CDR2: MNHEY, SVGAGI. Trimming shortened V by 5 bases and J by 0 bases, and 10 bases separated the two germline ends. CDR3: CASSPAAATNEKLFF. CDR3 DNA sequence: TGTGCCAGCAGTCCGGCGGCTGCAACTAATGAAAAACTGTTTTTT.

This chain uses TRBV6-5 with TRBJ1-2; TRBD1 might be the D (5 bases). This CDR3 region has 15 residues. Germline V gene sequence: CDR1 MNHEY, CDR2 SVGAGI. Trimming took off 0 bases at V and 4 bases at J, with 12 bases between the two ends. CDR3 DNA: TGTGCCAGCAGTTACTCTGGGGCAGGAGTCTATGGCTACACCTTC. This translates into CASSYSGAGVYGYTF.

In this sample, this clone turned up once. V gene TRBV30 combines with J gene TRBJ2-5; TRBD2 matches at 13 bases. With V trimmed by 1 base and J by 5 bases, 7 bases remained unmatched. CDR1 and CDR2 (germline): GTSNPN, SVGIG (reference sequence). This CDR3 region has 16 residues. In nucleotides, the CDR3 is TGTGCCTGGAGTGAGCCGACTAGCGGGGGGCTGGAGACCCAGTACTTC. Residues: CAWSEPTSGGLETQYF.

This clone was seen a handful of times. This chain uses TRBV7-6 with TRBJ2-3, with 8 bases matching TRBD1. The V and J ends lost 1 base and 14 bases, in that order; junction bases with no gene match: 8. Per germline, CDR1 SGHVS and CDR2 FNYEAQ. The CDR3 loop spans 13 amino acids. The CDR3 region has the DNA TGTGCCAGCAGCTTAGAAGCCCAGGGGGCAGGGTATTTT. It is translated as CASSLEAQGAGYF.

The chain carries TRBV6-6 and TRBJ1-2; no clear D. Trimming left V 8 bases short and J 4 bases short, with 17 bases between. The CDR3 loop spans 14 amino acids. Germline CDR1 MNHNY, CDR2 SVGAGI (reference sequence). CDR3 region: CASALGRSAYGYTF. CDR3 nucleotide sequence: TGTGCCAGCGCGTTGGGGAGGTCCGCCTATGGCTACACCTTC.

For the CDR3, the DNA is TGTGCCAGCAGCTTATATCCGGGGACGAACACTGAAGCTTTCTTT. This codes for CASSLYPGTNTEAFF. The chain employs TRBV7-2 and TRBJ1-1; TRBD1 might be the D (5 bases). This CDR3 contains 15 residues. The germline CDR1 and CDR2 sequences are SGHTA and FQGNSA. Trimming took 2 bases from V and 1 from J, leaving 11 bases between them.

The chain employs TRBV27 and TRBJ1-6; perhaps TRBD1 as D (6 bases). This CDR3 is 16 amino acids long. Germline V gene data show CDR1 as MNHEY and CDR2 as SMNVEV (reference sequence). V shed 5 bases and J shed 4 bases, with 15 bases lying between them. This CDR3 reads CASSLQGPGYNSPLHF. The DNA for the CDR3 is TGTGCCAGCAGTCTGCAGGGGCCGGGGTATAATTCACCCCTCCACTTT.

The chain joins TRBV5-1 to TRBJ1-2, with unresolved D. Germline V gene lookup returns CDR1 SGHRS and CDR2 YFSETQ. The CDR3 is 14 amino acids. V was pared by 0 bases and J by 4 bases, with 10 bases between. The CDR3 sequence: CASSLDSRGYGYTF. CDR3 DNA: TGCGCCAGCAGCTTGGATTCCCGGGGCTATGGCTACACCTTC.

This sequence joins TRBV15 and TRBJ2-5; 7 bases map to TRBD1. The V gene end was trimmed by 2 bases and the J gene end by 1 base; junction bases not matched to a gene: 4. This CDR3 has 15 amino acids. CDR1 is LNHNV and CDR2 is YYDKDF in the germline V gene (reference sequence). CDR3: CATSRNRGRQETQYF. As DNA, the CDR3 is TGTGCCACCAGCAGAAACAGGGGCCGCCAAGAGACCCAGTACTTC.

This clone was picked up a small number of times. The junction shows a germline mismatch at one end, possibly a read error. The V and J genes are TRBV5-1 and TRBJ1-5, with TRBD1 matching 9 bases. The CDR3 spans 14 residues. The germline gives CDR1 SGHRS, CDR2 YFSETQ. The CDR3 reads CASSARQGDQPQHF. The CDR3 nucleotides read TGCGCCAGCAGCGCCAGACAGGGGGATCAACCCCAGCATTTT.

J is TRBJ2-7 and V is TRBV19; a weak D match, TRBD1 (7 bases). Germline CDR1 is LNHDA and CDR2 is SQIVND (reference sequence). V lost 3 bases and J lost 3, with 15 bases in between. The CDR3 runs to 15 residues. The CDR3 DNA follows: TGTGCCAGTAGTATTGCGGGACAGCCGATCTACGAGCAGTACTTC. Encoded protein: CASSIAGQPIYEQYF.

The V and J genes are TRBV7-9 and TRBJ2-5; D unclear. CDR1 is SEHNR, CDR2 FQNEAQ, per germline (reference sequence). Deletions cut 1 base from V and 5 bases from J, with 14 bases between. The CDR3 has 15 residues. DNA for the CDR3: TGTGCCAGCAGCTTAGGTCTCGTGGGAAGGGAGACCCAGTACTTC. Amino acids: CASSLGLVGRETQYF.

The V call is TRBV29-1, the J call TRBJ2-3; D may correspond to TRBD1 or TRBD2 (7 bases each). V lost 7 bases, J lost 3 bases, and 17 bases lay in between. Germline lookup yields CDR1 SQVTM and CDR2 ANQGSEA. There are 14 residues in the CDR3. The CDR3 reads CSAHQGGRTDTQYF. Written as DNA, the CDR3 is TGCAGCGCCCATCAGGGGGGGAGGACAGATACGCAGTATTTT.

The rearrangement links TRBV27 to TRBJ1-4, with D unresolved. The CDR3 totals 17 residues. V shed 5 bases and J shed 6 bases, with 22 bases lying between them. Looked up from germline, CDR1 is MNHEY and CDR2 is SMNVEV (reference sequence). CDR3 nucleotides: TGTGCCAGCAGTCCCACCGGGAGGGCCCATGTAGATGAAAAACTGTTTTTT. Protein product: CASSPTGRAHVDEKLFF. Together with reference TRBV27 and TRBJ1-4, the CDR3 gives the full variable domain: EAQVTQNPRYLITVTGKKLTVTCSQNMNHEYMSWYRQDPGLGLRQIYYSMNVEVTDKGDVPEGYKVSRKEKRNFPLILESPSPNQTSLYFCASSPTGRAHVDEKLFFGSGTQLSVL.

This clone was detected only a few times. The rearrangement links TRBV11-3 to TRBJ1-1; D call uncertain. V was clipped by 1 base and J by 5 bases, with 8 bases between them. CDR3 size: 13 residues. CDR1 is SGHNT, CDR2 YENEEA, per germline. As DNA, the CDR3 is TGTGCCAGCAGCTTAGGCCTCGGGACTGAAGCTTTCTTT. The encoded protein is CASSLGLGTEAFF.

The chain is built from TRBV4-3 and TRBJ1-2, with D hard to call. Trimming pared 5 bases from V and 7 bases from J, leaving 11 bases between. From germline, CDR1 is LGHNA and CDR2 YSLEER. CDR3 length: 12 residues. The CDR3: CASSSRTGGYTF. For the CDR3, the DNA is TGCGCCAGCAGCTCCAGGACGGGTGGCTACACCTTC.

The rearrangement joins TRBV29-1 to TRBJ2-5; D unresolved. CDR1 and CDR2 (germline): SQVTM, ANQGSEA. The CDR3 has 12 residues. Deletions cut 0 bases from V and 3 bases from J, with 5 bases between. CDR3 DNA: TGCAGCGTTGAAGATCAGGAAGAGACCCAGTACTTC. This encodes CSVEDQEETQYF.

The rearrangement links TRBV10-3 to TRBJ1-6; no clear D. The CDR3 has 15 amino acids. Trimming removed 3 bases at V and 5 bases at J, with 11 bases between. The V gene's germline CDR1 is ENHRY and CDR2 SYGVKD. The CDR3 nucleotides are TGTGCCATCAGTGAAGGGAGTAGTGATAATTCACCCCTCCACTTT. Translating it yields CAISEGSSDNSPLHF.

This clone was observed a few times. This chain links TRBV6-5 with TRBJ1-2; D not certain. This CDR3 is built from 13 residues. With 5 bases removed from V and 4 bases from J, the gap between germline ends came to 11 bases. Germline V gives CDR1 MNHEY, CDR2 SVGAGI. The CDR3 bases are TGTGCCAGCAGTAAGGGAGGGAGCTATGGCTACACCTTC. It codes for CASSKGGSYGYTF.

The chain is built from TRBV29-1 and TRBJ2-2; D gene unclear. This CDR3 comprises 16 residues. Trimming took off 8 bases at V and 3 bases at J, with 22 bases between the two ends. In germline, CDR1 is SQVTM, CDR2 ANQGSEA. CDR3 nucleotide sequence: TGCAGCTACAGTCGGCGAAGTATAGGTGACACCGGGGAGCTGTTTTTT. It codes for CSYSRRSIGDTGELFF.